Sequencing of this TCR beta chain was carried out in a study of T-cell reconstitution after alpha-beta-depleted transplantation in children (dated by TCRdb to the mid-2010s). Background for the entire study: The study quantitatively tracked T-cell immune reconstitution after TCRalphabeta/CD19-depleted allogeneic hematopoietic cell transplantation in children using TCR repertoire profiling.

The CDR3, cysteine through phenylalanine, is 10 amino acids long. Here the CDR3 DNA is all that survives: 30 bases in frame from base 1. CDR1 and CDR2 are read off the germline V gene (reference sequence) as SEHNR and FQNEAQ. V is pared back by 11 bases and J by 7 bases, with 9 bases lying between the germline termini. This clonotype has a count of ten or more. It has no known antigen specificity. Base qualities were left out, and no much larger clone turns up one base away. The treatment or condition tag for this specimen amounts to: allogeneic hematopoietic cell transplantation with graft depleted of TCRalphabeta T cells and CD19 B cells. The transplant recipients were children given TCRalphabeta/CD19-depleted allogeneic hematopoietic cell grafts. What the study reported, not specific to this receptor: In some patients, the high TCRbeta diversity seen at day 60 was put down to recipient T cells and intrathymic progenitors that had survived conditioning. Over subsequent months, a decline in hyperexpanded clone frequencies was noted, and after one year, T-cell counts and TCRbeta diversity were mostly ascribed to newly produced T cells. About two months after transplant, the apparently early recovery of alphabetaT-cell counts reportedly depended on just several hundred clones that had expanded rapidly and came from non-depleted graft cells.

To prepare the library, PCR was applied. Instrument used: Illumina HiSeq 2500. To normalize quantification of the TCRbeta repertoire, the TCR libraries were built with molecular barcoding that relied on unique molecular identifiers. TCRdb itself trimmed the public reads at Q25 with fastp, ran MiXCR and retained productive beta chains. Every CDR3 protein is listed once, alongside the most common genes and DNA of its rows. Here the sample has a few hundred thousand distinct CDR3 sequences; over 10% occur a single time. About 2% of the sample is held by the ten biggest clonotypes. The receptor was derived from a male patient younger than 18 who had a stem cell transplant for acute myeloid leukemia, so the T cells may come from the graft donor. Sequenced here: PBMCs, mostly from graft donor cells, sampled 360 days after TCRalphabeta/CD19-depleted stem cell transplant. The chain joins TRBV7-9 to TRBJ2-1, with the D gene too uncertain to name. The CDR3 sequence is CAEIGNEQFF. Read as DNA, the sequence is TGTGCCGAGATCGGTAATGAGCAGTTCTTC. Reference TRBV7-9 and TRBJ2-1 proteins supply the regions before and after the CDR3; the full variable domain is: DTGVSQNPRHKITKRGQNVTFRCDPISEHNRLYWYRQTLGQGPEFLTYFQNEAQLEKSRLLSDRFSAERPKGSFSTLEIQRTEQGDSAMYLCAEIGNEQFFGPGTRLTVL.